The 27 T cell receptor beta chains in this list originate from one sample, sequenced in a study of human T cells and chemical hapten exposure. Each CDR3 protein gets one entry after TCRdb re-called the RACE reads with MiXCR. The repertoire holds 300,000 to 400,000 distinct CDR3 sequences, with less than 6.5% as singletons. Described time point: pre-sensitization, week 0. Regarding treatment: therapeutic diphenylcyclopropenone sensitization with weekly scalp DPC. The sequencing used whole blood, collected in connection with sensitization to the hapten diphenylcyclopropenone (DPC). The receptors were gathered from a woman between 45 and 60 years old with alopecia areata. Some clones in this sample may be carry-over from other donors' samples.

The rearrangement links TRBV7-2 to TRBJ2-5; TRBD1 or TRBD2 may be the D gene (5 bases each). The germline V gene encodes CDR1 SGHTA and CDR2 FQGNSA. Between the trimmed V and J ends, which lost 6 bases and 5 bases, there was a span of 13 bases. The length of the CDR3 is 13 residues. The CDR3 region has the DNA TGTGCCAGCAGTAGAGGGGTGGTGGAGACCCAGTACTTC. Protein product: CASSRGVVETQYF.

This clonotype was detected many times. The J gene is TRBJ2-5, the V gene TRBV4-3, with D perhaps matching TRBD1 (5 bases). V gave up 0 bases and J gave up 2 bases, with 13 bases separating them. This CDR3 region has 16 residues. Germline CDR1 LGHNA, CDR2 YSLEER. The CDR3: CASSQESGRIQETQYF. The CDR3 DNA follows: TGCGCCAGCAGCCAAGAGTCAGGGCGGATACAAGAGACCCAGTACTTC.

This clonotype was picked up many times. The chain couples TRBV7-2 to TRBJ2-6, with no clear D. CDR1 is SGHTA, CDR2 FQGNSA, per germline. The CDR3 consists of 14 residues. V was clipped by 5 bases and J by 4 bases, with 9 bases between them. In DNA, the CDR3 is TGTGCCAGCAGCCGAGACTCGGGGGCCAACGTCCTGACTTTC. Translation: CASSRDSGANVLTF.

This clonotype appeared many times. The chain carries TRBV7-9 and TRBJ2-3; 7 bases agree with TRBD2. The germline V gene encodes CDR1 SEHNR and CDR2 FQNEAQ (reference sequence). CDR3 length: 16 amino acids. With 5 bases clipped from V and 4 bases from J, the junction kept 12 bases outside the gene matches. The CDR3 sequence is CASSPFGGGRADTQYF. The CDR3 DNA is TGTGCCAGCAGCCCTTTTGGGGGGGGGAGAGCAGATACGCAGTATTTT.

This clonotype was counted many times. The V and J genes are TRBV6-5 and TRBJ1-2; TRBD1 matches at 11 bases. The germline CDR1 and CDR2 sequences are MNHEY and SVGAGI. This CDR3 is built from 13 residues. Trimming cost V 6 bases and J 6 bases; bases outside gene matches: 3. DNA of the CDR3: TGTGCCAGCAGAGAGGACAGGGGGCATGGCTACACCTTC. Protein: CASREDRGHGYTF.

Concerning this clonotype itself: One end of the junction fails to match germline, which may point to a read error. The chain carries TRBV20-1 and TRBJ2-3, with TRBD2 matching 9 bases. The length of the CDR3 is 13 residues. Germline CDR1 is DFQATT and CDR2 is SNEGSKA (reference sequence). Here the CDR3 reads CNATVTSGFTQYF. The CDR3 coding sequence is TGCAATGCTACTGTGACTAGCGGATTTACGCAGTATTTT.

In this sample, this clonotype turned up many times. The V gene is TRBV9, the J gene TRBJ2-5, with 8 bases that match TRBD1. This CDR3 is 15 amino acids long. The J segment lost 5 bases and the V segment lost 1 base, leaving 7 bases of the junction unmatched. Germline V gene sequence: CDR1 SGDLS, CDR2 YYNGEE. CDR3 coding DNA: TGTGCCAGCAGCGTATTTACAGGGGGAACGGAGACCCAGTACTTC. Translating gives CASSVFTGGTETQYF.

CDR3 loop: CASSEAVWGYEQYF. The DNA of the CDR3 is TGTGCCAGCAGTGAAGCGGTATGGGGCTACGAGCAGTACTTC. The chain is built from TRBV6-1 and TRBJ2-7; D gene ambiguous. CDR1 and CDR2 (germline): MNHNS, SASEGT. This CDR3 is 14 amino acids long. The V and J ends lost 0 bases and 3 bases respectively, with 9 bases between them.

As to this clonotype: Given a much more abundant clone one base away, this may be a read error. Here the CDR3 omits its conserved ending phenylalanine or tryptophan, so a read error is the likely source. The chain joins TRBV5-6 to TRBJ1-1; D uncertain. Deletions cut 0 bases from V and 5 bases from J, with 11 bases between. CDR1 SGHDT and CDR2 YYEEEE come from the germline V gene. The CDR3 covers 14 residues. The CDR3: CASSLGGGSTEAFS. The CDR3 DNA reads as TGTGCCAGCAGCTTGGGAGGAGGATCAACTGAAGCTTTCTCT.

In its sample, this clonotype was seen many times. The rearrangement uses TRBV29-1 and TRBJ1-1; the D is unclear. Germline-derived CDR1 and CDR2 are SQVTM and ANQGSEA. Trimming took 7 bases from V and 0 from J, leaving 9 bases between them. The CDR3 extends over 12 amino acids. The CDR3 DNA follows: TGCAGCGGGTGGAACATGAACACTGAAGCTTTCTTT. Its protein product is CSGWNMNTEAFF.

In its sample, this clonotype was seen a few times. The V gene is TRBV2, the J gene TRBJ2-7; no reliable D call. This CDR3 contains 12 residues. CDR1 is SNHLY, CDR2 FYNNEI, per germline. Deletions cut 8 bases from V and 0 bases from J, with 8 bases between. For the CDR3, the DNA is TGTGCCAGCTCGGACGTCTCCTACGAGCAGTACTTC. Its translation: CASSDVSYEQYF.

This clonotype was detected a few times. CDR3 residues: CSAYGTVNPSTDTQYF. The CDR3 coding sequence is TGCAGTGCATATGGGACCGTAAACCCTAGCACAGATACGCAGTATTTT. J is TRBJ2-3 and V is TRBV20-1; D tentatively reads TRBD1 or TRBD2 (5 bases each). The V end lost 6 bases, the J end lost 0 bases, and 19 bases lay between the germline ends. Germline CDR1 reads DFQATT; CDR2 reads SNEGSKA (reference sequence). The CDR3 sequence is 16 residues long.

This clonotype turned up a few times. At one of its ends the junction is not consistent with the germline gene, which may arise from a read error. The chain has TRBV18 and TRBJ1-3; D is unclear. Germline-derived CDR1 and CDR2 are KGHSH and LQKENI. CDR3 length: 15 amino acids. In nucleotides, the CDR3 is TGTGCCAGCTCACCAATGGCGGAGGTGGGAAGCACCATATATTTT. Its protein product is CASSPMAEVGSTIYF.

This clonotype was seen more than once but under ten times. The chain has TRBV20-1 and TRBJ2-3, with TRBD2 matching over 9 bases. V lost 4 bases, J lost 1 base, and 6 bases stayed unmatched. The CDR3 covers 15 residues. Germline CDR1 reads DFQATT; CDR2 reads SNEGSKA (reference sequence). The CDR3: CSAISAGGGTDTQYF. As DNA, the CDR3 is TGCAGTGCTATCTCAGCGGGAGGAGGCACAGATACGCAGTATTTT.

This clonotype was counted a few times. The chain is built from TRBV29-1 and TRBJ2-1; tentatively, D is TRBD1 (6 bases). V lost 6 bases and J 4 bases, leaving 19 bases between the germline ends. The CDR3 length is 15 residues. CDR1 and CDR2 from the germline V gene are SQVTM and ANQGSEA. CDR3 nucleotides: TGCAGCGTCGACGATGGACAGTCGATATACAATGAGCAGTTCTTC. Translating gives CSVDDGQSIYNEQFF.

The table lists this clonotype with many counts. The rearrangement uses TRBV28 and TRBJ2-6, with 10 bases fitting TRBD1. Germline loops: CDR1 MDHEN, CDR2 SYDVKM. The trim removed 4 bases at V and 14 bases at J, leaving 8 bases unmatched. The CDR3 spans 14 residues. CDR3 nucleotides: TGTGCCAGCAGTTCGTCGGGACAGGGGACTTTCCTGACTTTC. It yields the protein CASSSSGQGTFLTF.

This clonotype appeared a few times. The chain couples TRBV5-1 to TRBJ2-4, with TRBD2 matching 12 bases. Germline trimming cut 4 bases from V and 7 bases from J; bases unmatched to any gene: 12. Germline loops: CDR1 SGHRS, CDR2 YFSETQ. CDR3 length equals 17 residues. CDR3 nucleotide sequence: TGCGCCAGCAGCAACGGACTAGCGGGGAGTCGGGGGAACATTCAGTACTTC. As protein: CASSNGLAGSRGNIQYF.

The sample holds many counts of this clonotype. This chain joins TRBV29-1 and TRBJ1-1; D is possibly TRBD1 (5 bases). This CDR3 comprises 14 residues. The V gene lost 3 bases and the J gene lost 5 bases, with 16 bases spanning the gap. The germline CDR1 and CDR2 sequences are SQVTM and ANQGSEA. The CDR3 sequence: CSVDGGTEVTEAFF. CDR3 bases: TGCAGCGTTGATGGGGGAACAGAGGTAACTGAAGCTTTCTTT.

This clonotype was seen repeatedly, ten times or more. The chain couples TRBV20-1 to TRBJ2-7, with D maybe TRBD1 (5 bases). This CDR3 is built from 14 residues. The germline V and J ends were trimmed by 0 bases and 3 bases, with 12 bases remaining between them. Germline V lookup: CDR1 DFQATT, CDR2 SNEGSKA (reference sequence). CDR3 DNA sequence: TGCAGTGCTAGAGATCGGAAGGGGAACTACGAGCAGTACTTC. It translates to CSARDRKGNYEQYF.

This clonotype appeared many times. The chain carries TRBV2 and TRBJ2-7, with D perhaps TRBD2 (5 bases). Germline CDR1 SNHLY, CDR2 FYNNEI. The CDR3 has 13 amino acids. Trimming removed 7 bases from V and 2 bases from J, with 12 bases in between. For the CDR3, the DNA is TGTGCCAGCATGCTCAGCGGAACCTACGAGCAGTACTTC. Translated: CASMLSGTYEQYF.

This clonotype came up a few times. The chain has TRBV9 and TRBJ1-2, with a possible D match to TRBD1 (6 bases). Per germline, CDR1 SGDLS and CDR2 YYNGEE. There are 15 residues in the CDR3. Deletions cut 4 bases from V and 4 bases from J, with 17 bases between. The CDR3 DNA reads TGTGCCAGCAGCCCTGGGGGCCCACAGGGCTATGGCTACACCTTC. Amino acids: CASSPGGPQGYGYTF. Variable domain in full (rest from reference TRBV9 and TRBJ1-2): DSGVTQTPKHLITATGQRVTLRCSPRSGDLSVYWYQQSLDQGLQFLIQYYNGEERAKGNILERFSAQQFPDLHSELNLSSLELGDSALYFCASSPGGPQGYGYTFGSGTRLTVV.

This clonotype was seen repeatedly, ten times or more. The chain is built from TRBV20-1 and TRBJ2-1, with D perhaps matching TRBD1 (5 bases). The CDR3 is 13 amino acids. Per germline, CDR1 DFQATT and CDR2 SNEGSKA (reference sequence). The V end lost 1 base, the J end lost 6 bases, and 10 bases lay between the germline ends. Written as DNA, the CDR3 is TGCAGTGCTAGAGGTCCGACAGCCAATGAGCAGTTCTTC. This codes for CSARGPTANEQFF.

In its sample, this clonotype was seen a few times. The J gene is TRBJ2-7, the V gene TRBV12-3 or TRBV12-4; D assignment may be TRBD1 or TRBD2 (5 bases each). The CDR3 runs 14 residues. V shed 3 bases and J shed 3 bases, with 12 bases lying between them. CDR3 DNA: TGTGCCAGCAGTTTGTTTGGGGGAGTCTACGAGCAGTACTTC. It encodes CASSLFGGVYEQYF.

In its sample, this clonotype was seen many times. The V and J genes are TRBV20-1 and TRBJ1-3; a weak D match, TRBD1 (6 bases). With 2 bases removed from V and 3 bases from J, the gap between germline ends came to 17 bases. The CDR3 is 16 residues long. The germline V gene has CDR1 DFQATT and CDR2 SNEGSKA (reference sequence). The CDR3 DNA reads as TGCAGTGCTAGACCCCCCCACACAGGGATTGGAAACACCATATATTTT. The encoded protein is CSARPPHTGIGNTIYF.

This clonotype was detected many times. The chain couples TRBV7-9 to TRBJ2-1; 11 bases fit TRBD1. This CDR3 region has 14 residues. Looked up from germline, CDR1 is SEHNR and CDR2 is FQNEAQ (reference sequence). V gave up 5 bases and J gave up 7 bases; unmatched junction bases: 4. The DNA for the CDR3 is TGTGCCAGCAGCCAGGGACAGGGGGGGAATGAGCAGTTCTTC. Its protein is CASSQGQGGNEQFF.

In this sample, this clonotype turned up many times. The chain joins TRBV7-9 to TRBJ2-7, with a possible D match to TRBD2 (6 bases). Germline CDR1 reads SEHNR; CDR2 reads FQNEAQ (reference sequence). Trimming pared 6 bases from V and 5 bases from J, leaving 11 bases between. This CDR3 has 12 residues. The CDR3 loop is CASRRLGHEQYF. The CDR3 bases are TGTGCCAGCAGAAGACTAGGACACGAGCAGTACTTC.

This clonotype occurred many times. A junction end diverges from the germline sequence, so it may reflect a read error. The rearrangement links TRBV5-1 to TRBJ1-1; no firm D call. The germline gives CDR1 SGHRS, CDR2 YFSETQ. There are 11 residues in the CDR3. CDR3 protein: CASSLSTEAFF. In DNA, the CDR3 is TGTGCCAGCAGTTTAAGCACTGAAGCTTTCTTT.